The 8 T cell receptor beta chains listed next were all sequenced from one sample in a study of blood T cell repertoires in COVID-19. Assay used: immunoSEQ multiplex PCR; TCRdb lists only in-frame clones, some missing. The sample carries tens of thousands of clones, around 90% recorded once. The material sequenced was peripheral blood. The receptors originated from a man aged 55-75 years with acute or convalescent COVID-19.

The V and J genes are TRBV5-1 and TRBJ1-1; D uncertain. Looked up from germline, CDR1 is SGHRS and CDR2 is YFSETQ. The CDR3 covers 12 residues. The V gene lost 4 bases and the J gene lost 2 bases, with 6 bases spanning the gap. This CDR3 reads CASSRDNTEAFF. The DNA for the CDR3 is TGCGCCAGCAGCCGGGATAACACTGAAGCTTTCTTT.

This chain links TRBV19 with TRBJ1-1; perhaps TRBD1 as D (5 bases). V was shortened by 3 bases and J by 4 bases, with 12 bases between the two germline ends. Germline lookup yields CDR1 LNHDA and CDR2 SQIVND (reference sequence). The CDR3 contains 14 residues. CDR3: CASSIFRDGTEAFF. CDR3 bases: TGTGCCAGTAGTATCTTCAGGGATGGCACTGAAGCTTTCTTT.

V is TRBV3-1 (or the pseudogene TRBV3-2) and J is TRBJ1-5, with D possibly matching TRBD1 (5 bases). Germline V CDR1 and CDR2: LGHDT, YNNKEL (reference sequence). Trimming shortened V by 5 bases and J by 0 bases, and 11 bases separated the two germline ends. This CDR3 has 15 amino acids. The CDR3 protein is CASSSRQGSNQPQHF. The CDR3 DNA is TGTGCCAGCAGCTCCCGCCAGGGTAGCAATCAGCCCCAGCATTTT.

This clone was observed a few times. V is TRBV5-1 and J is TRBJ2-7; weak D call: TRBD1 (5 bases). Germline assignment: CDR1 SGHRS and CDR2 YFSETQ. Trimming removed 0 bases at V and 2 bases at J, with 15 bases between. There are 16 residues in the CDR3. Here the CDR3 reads CASSLVLGHPTYEQYF. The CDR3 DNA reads TGCGCCAGCAGCTTGGTACTCGGACACCCAACCTACGAGCAGTACTTC.

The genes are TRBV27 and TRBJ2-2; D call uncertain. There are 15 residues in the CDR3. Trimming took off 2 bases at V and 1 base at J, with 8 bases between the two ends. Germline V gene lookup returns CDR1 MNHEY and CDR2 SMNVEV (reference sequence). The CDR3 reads CASSLGLLNTGELFF. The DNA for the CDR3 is TGTGCCAGCAGTTTAGGGCTCCTGAACACCGGGGAGCTGTTTTTT.

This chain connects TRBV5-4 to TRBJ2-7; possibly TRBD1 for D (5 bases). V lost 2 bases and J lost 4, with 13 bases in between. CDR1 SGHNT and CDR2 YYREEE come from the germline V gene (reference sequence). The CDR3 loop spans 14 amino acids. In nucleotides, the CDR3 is TGTGCCAGCAGCTTTGGCCAGGGCAGGTACGAGCAGTACTTC. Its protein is CASSFGQGRYEQYF.

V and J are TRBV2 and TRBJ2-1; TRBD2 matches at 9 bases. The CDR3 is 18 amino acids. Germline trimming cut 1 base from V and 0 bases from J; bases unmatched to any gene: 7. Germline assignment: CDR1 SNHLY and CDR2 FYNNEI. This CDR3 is CASSEGASGASSYNEQFF. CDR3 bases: TGTGCCAGCAGTGAAGGGGCTAGCGGGGCTAGCTCCTACAATGAGCAGTTCTTC.

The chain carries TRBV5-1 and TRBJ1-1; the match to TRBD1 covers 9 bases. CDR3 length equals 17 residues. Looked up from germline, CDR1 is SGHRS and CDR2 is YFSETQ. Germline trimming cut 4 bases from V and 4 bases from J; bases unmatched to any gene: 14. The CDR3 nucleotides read TGCGCCAGCAGCCCCCAGGAACAGGGGGCTCTGATCACTGAAGCTTTCTTT. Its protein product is CASSPQEQGALITEAFF.